This T cell receptor (beta chain) was sequenced in a study of OX40 agonist ivuxolimab in advanced cancers. Study-wide background: Each patient was given ivuxolimab into a vein every 2 weeks, at 0.01 to 10 mg/kg. Mean age approximately 59 years, range roughly 20 to 85; roughly 80% male. Anti-PD-1, anti-PD-L1 or anti-CTLA-4 therapy given earlier was allowed, and about 38% had some.

The investigators sampled blood at baseline, at cycle 4 day 1, and at cycle 7 day 1. The table came from immunoSEQ multiplex PCR; TCRdb's copy has only in-frame clones and leaves some out. The sample includes about 100,000 clones, roughly 95% of them seen just once. CDR1 and CDR2 (germline): MNHEY, SVGAGI. There are 16 residues in the CDR3. V dropped 3 bases and J dropped 0; count of bases not matched to a gene: 7. The sample here was CD4+ or CD8+ T cells sorted from blood, taken in a trial of the OX40 agonist ivuxolimab. The V gene is TRBV6-5, the J gene TRBJ1-2, with TRBD1 matching over 7 bases. The sequence derives from an adult with an advanced solid tumor such as melanoma, head and neck, liver or kidney cancer. CDR3 sequence: CASSYSGQASNYGYTF. The CDR3 DNA reads as TGTGCCAGCAGTTATTCCGGACAGGCTTCTAACTATGGCTACACCTTC.